One sample yielded the 20 T cell receptor beta chains listed below, sequenced in a study of early stage breast cancer tumors. The data were produced by immunoSEQ multiplex PCR, yet TCRdb's version contains in-frame clones alone and is incomplete. The sample records over 20,000 clones, 65% to 70% being singletons. Sequenced: breast tumor tissue. These receptor sequences come from a person between 60 and 70 years old with breast cancer.

The chain links TRBV5-1 to TRBJ2-3; TRBD1 might be the D (6 bases). Germline V gene data show CDR1 as SGHRS and CDR2 as YFSETQ. Trimming took off 4 bases at V and 0 bases at J, with 9 bases between the two ends. This CDR3 is built from 14 residues. The CDR3 region is CASSPDRSTDTQYF. CDR3 nucleotide sequence: TGCGCCAGCAGCCCAGACAGGAGCACAGATACGCAGTATTTT.

CDR3 loop: CASRSGTGAPSNTEAFF. CDR3 coding DNA: TGTGCCAGCAGGTCCGGGACAGGAGCCCCCTCGAACACTGAAGCTTTCTTT. V gene TRBV28 combines with J gene TRBJ1-1; TRBD1 agrees at 8 bases. This CDR3 comprises 17 residues. The V gene end was trimmed by 6 bases and the J gene end by 1 base; junction bases not matched to a gene: 13. Germline CDR1 is MDHEN and CDR2 is SYDVKM.

The chain carries TRBV4-3 and TRBJ2-7, with D unclear. Germline assignment: CDR1 LGHNA and CDR2 YSLEER. The CDR3 extends over 14 amino acids. V was shortened by 0 bases and J by 3 bases, with 9 bases between the two germline ends. The CDR3 coding sequence is TGCGCCAGCAGCCAAGATAGGAACAGCTACGAGCAGTACTTC. Its protein is CASSQDRNSYEQYF.

The rearrangement uses TRBV7-2 and TRBJ1-4, with TRBD1 identical over 9 bases. V lost 0 bases to trimming and J lost 8 bases; unmatched junction nucleotides: 7. The germline gives CDR1 SGHTA, CDR2 FQGNSA. The CDR3 covers 16 residues. The CDR3 spells CASSLALGTGKEKLFF. For the CDR3, the DNA is TGTGCCAGCAGCTTAGCTCTTGGGACAGGGAAGGAAAAACTGTTTTTT.

The gene calls are TRBV2 and TRBJ2-7, with D unclear. The V gene lost 2 bases and the J gene lost 4 bases, with 6 bases spanning the gap. The CDR3 totals 12 residues. Germline lookup yields CDR1 SNHLY and CDR2 FYNNEI. The CDR3 DNA reads as TGTGCCAGCAGTGAAAGCTTTTACGAGCAGTACTTC. The encoded protein is CASSESFYEQYF.

The V gene is TRBV5-1, the J gene TRBJ2-1, with TRBD1 matching 9 bases. This CDR3 has 16 residues. The V gene's germline CDR1 is SGHRS and CDR2 YFSETQ. V was clipped by 4 bases and J by 10 bases; unmatched bases: 15. The CDR3 protein is CASSGPGQGDRGEQFF. The CDR3 DNA sequence: TGCGCCAGCAGCGGACCGGGACAGGGAGATAGAGGGGAGCAGTTCTTC.

V usage is TRBV25-1 and J usage is TRBJ2-7, with a weak D call TRBD2 (5 bases). The CDR3 totals 14 residues. The germline V gene has CDR1 MGHDK and CDR2 SYGVNS. The V end was cut by 0 bases, the J end by 0 bases, with 6 bases between. CDR3: CASSEYAGSYEQYF. CDR3 DNA sequence: TGTGCCAGCAGTGAATACGCGGGCTCCTACGAGCAGTACTTC.

CDR3 in DNA: TGTGCCAGCAGCTTAGTTGCGGTTGCAGGGGCAGGCTATGGCTACACCTTC. Protein product: CASSLVAVAGAGYGYTF. This sequence joins TRBV7-8 and TRBJ1-2; possibly TRBD1 for D (6 bases). Per germline, CDR1 SGHVS and CDR2 FQNEAQ. The V and J ends lost 1 base and 4 bases respectively, with 19 bases between them. The CDR3 has 17 residues.

The J gene is TRBJ2-1, the V gene TRBV7-9; 8 bases line up with TRBD1. This CDR3 region has 14 residues. The ends lost 5 bases at V and 2 bases at J; junction bases unmatched: 2. Germline CDR1 SEHNR, CDR2 FQNEAQ (reference sequence). CDR3 DNA: TGTGCCAGCAGCCCGGGACAGGCCTACAATGAGCAGTTCTTC. Translating it yields CASSPGQAYNEQFF.

This clone was detected only a few times. The CDR3 DNA sequence: TGTGCCAGCTCACCCGGGAGCAATCAGCCCCAGCATTTT. Protein: CASSPGSNQPQHF. This chain connects TRBV18 to TRBJ1-5, with no clear D. The V end lost 3 bases, the J end lost 1 base, and 4 bases lay between the germline ends. CDR1 and CDR2 (germline): KGHSH, LQKENI. This CDR3 spans 13 amino acids.

V usage is TRBV11-2 and J usage is TRBJ1-1; tentatively, D is TRBD1 (5 bases). Germline V gene sequence: CDR1 SGHAT, CDR2 FQNNGV. V gave up 2 bases and J gave up 4 bases, with 14 bases separating them. CDR3 length equals 15 residues. The CDR3 coding sequence is TGTGCCAGCAGCTTAAGGTGGGGGGAGGGCACTGAAGCTTTCTTT. Its protein is CASSLRWGEGTEAFF.

This chain links TRBV27 with TRBJ2-7; 8 positions agree with TRBD2. J was trimmed by 5 bases and V by 0 bases; bases with no gene match: 6. The CDR3 is 15 amino acids. CDR1 is MNHEY and CDR2 is SMNVEV in the germline V gene (reference sequence). CDR3 residues: CASSLSSAGVDEQYF. The CDR3, as DNA: TGTGCCAGCAGTTTATCTTCAGCGGGAGTAGACGAGCAGTACTTC.

The chain joins TRBV5-1 to TRBJ1-1; 7 positions match TRBD1. CDR3 length: 14 residues. In germline, CDR1 is SGHRS, CDR2 YFSETQ. Germline trimming cut 7 bases from V and 0 bases from J; bases unmatched to any gene: 6. The CDR3 spells CASEPGQMNTEAFF. CDR3 DNA sequence: TGCGCCAGCGAACCGGGACAGATGAACACTGAAGCTTTCTTT.

The chain is built from TRBV19 and TRBJ1-5; D is possibly TRBD1 (6 bases). CDR3 length: 16 amino acids. The germline gives CDR1 LNHDA, CDR2 SQIVND (reference sequence). Trimming shortened V by 9 bases and J by 0 bases, and 18 bases separated the two germline ends. In DNA, the CDR3 is TGTGCCAGCCGTAGGGGGGGGACGGATAGCAATCAGCCCCAGCATTTT. Translating gives CASRRGGTDSNQPQHF.

CDR3 nucleotide sequence: TGTGCCAGCAGGCCGACAGGGGTAAAACTGTTTTTT. This gives the protein CASRPTGVKLFF. The chain employs TRBV6-5 and TRBJ1-4, with 8 bases that match TRBD1. Germline V gene lookup returns CDR1 MNHEY and CDR2 SVGAGI. J gave up 10 bases and V 6 bases, and 4 bases lay outside the gene matches. This CDR3 is built from 12 residues.

CDR3 in amino acids: CAISPPPELHRDSFYEQYF. The CDR3 DNA sequence: TGTGCCATCAGTCCCCCCCCGGAACTTCACCGGGACTCTTTCTACGAGCAGTACTTC. The rearrangement joins TRBV10-3 to TRBJ2-7, with D possibly matching TRBD2 (6 bases). Per germline, CDR1 ENHRY and CDR2 SYGVKD. This CDR3 region has 19 residues. The V and J ends lost 5 bases and 3 bases respectively, with 29 bases between them.

The chain links TRBV11-1 to TRBJ1-1, with D possibly TRBD1 on 6 matching bases. Germline CDR1 is SGHAT and CDR2 is FQDESV (reference sequence). V dropped 0 bases and J dropped 8 bases, with 16 bases sitting between them. This CDR3 has 15 amino acids. Here the CDR3 DNA reads TGTGCCAGCAGCTTAGCGGCGAGGGGGAGTGGAGAAGCTTTCTTT. Its translation is CASSLAARGSGEAFF.

V is TRBV28 and J is TRBJ1-2, with TRBD1 as a possible D gene (5 bases). The CDR3 runs 12 residues. Germline-derived CDR1 and CDR2 are MDHEN and SYDVKM. V dropped 8 bases and J dropped 5 bases, with 12 bases sitting between them. The CDR3 region is CASGGRDYGYTF. DNA for the CDR3: TGTGCCAGCGGTGGCAGGGATTATGGCTACACCTTC.

The chain employs TRBV5-1 and TRBJ2-1, with a possible D match to TRBD2 (6 bases). The CDR3 has 15 residues. V was trimmed by 6 bases and J by 3 bases, leaving 16 bases between them. Germline V lookup: CDR1 SGHRS, CDR2 YFSETQ. The CDR3 reads CASMGGAENYNEQFF. Here the CDR3 DNA reads TGCGCCAGCATGGGGGGAGCTGAAAACTACAATGAGCAGTTCTTC.

This clone is medium-sized within its sample. The V gene is TRBV7-2, the J gene TRBJ1-2, with TRBD1 matching 8 bases. V was pared by 5 bases and J by 3 bases, with 5 bases of the junction left unmatched. The CDR3 contains 14 residues. In germline, CDR1 is SGHTA, CDR2 FQGNSA. CDR3 nucleotide sequence: TGTGCCAGCAGCGCCGGACAGGGCTACTATGGCTACACCTTC. Translating it yields CASSAGQGYYGYTF.